Listed below are T cell receptor beta chains from one sample, sequenced in a study of T-cell memory formation after mild COVID-19. A single record per CDR3 protein comes from TCRdb applying MiXCR to the 5' RACE reads. Altogether 70,000 to 100,000 distinct CDR3 sequences are present, 13% being singletons, with the ten largest covering about 27%. Source material: PBMCs or a T cell subset sorted from them (not recorded which). The receptors originated from an adult woman who had mild COVID-19 (a few samples of this study predate the infection). Cell type and time point are not known. Each CDR3 is given with its conserved first and last residue. D genes are given only for firm matches. Rows may omit the clone size; those that give it use once, few, many or a size class.

CDR3aa,CDR3nt,abundance,v_gene,j_gene,d_gene
CASSHGQATNTQYF,TGTGCCAGCAGCCATGGACAGGCTACCAATACGCAGTATTTT,few,TRBV7-9,TRBJ2-3,TRBD1
CASSLTGALSTQYF,TGTGCCAGCAGCTTGACAGGGGCCCTGTCGACCCAGTACTTC,.,TRBV5-6,TRBJ2-5,TRBD1
CASSPRLYEQYF,TGTGCCAGCAGCCCCCGCCTCTACGAGCAGTACTTC,.,TRBV7-9,TRBJ2-7,.
CASSLGHSNNEQFF,TGCGCCAGCAGCTTGGGACACAGCAACAATGAGCAGTTCTTC,.,TRBV5-1,TRBJ2-1,.
CASRAQGGSSYEQYF,TGTGCCAGCAGAGCACAGGGGGGCAGTTCCTACGAGCAGTACTTC,.,TRBV12-3/TRBV12-4,TRBJ2-7,TRBD1
CASSYLDSHRAFF,TGTGCCAGCAGTTACCTGGACAGTCATAGGGCTTTCTTT,.,TRBV6-5,TRBJ1-1,.
CASSQVGSNQPQHF,TGTGCCAGCAGCCAAGTGGGGAGCAATCAGCCCCAGCATTTT,.,TRBV3-1,TRBJ1-5,.
CASSDLATQETQYF,TGTGCCAGCAGTGATCTCGCCACTCAAGAGACCCAGTACTTC,.,TRBV5-8,TRBJ2-5,.
CSARGSVDTQYF,TGCAGTGCTCGCGGGAGCGTGGATACGCAGTATTTT,.,TRBV20-1,TRBJ2-3,TRBD2
CASSLYSNTEAFF,TGTGCCAGCAGTCTTTACTCCAACACTGAAGCTTTCTTT,few,TRBV7-9,TRBJ1-1,.
CASSLEAGAHNEQFF,TGTGCCAGCAGTTTGGAAGCGGGAGCCCACAATGAGCAGTTCTTC,few,TRBV12-3/TRBV12-4,TRBJ2-1,TRBD2
CASSLYGGGYEQYF,TGTGCCAGCAGTTTATATGGAGGTGGCTACGAGCAGTACTTC,many,TRBV12-3/TRBV12-4,TRBJ2-7,.
CASSSGTVAMNTEAFF,TGTGCCAGCAGCTCGGGGACAGTTGCCATGAACACTGAAGCTTTCTTT,few,TRBV7-9,TRBJ1-1,TRBD1
CSVEDLVQETQYF,TGCAGCGTTGAAGATCTGGTCCAAGAGACCCAGTACTTC,few,TRBV29-1,TRBJ2-5,.
CASSPRTGQTEAFF,TGTGCCAGCAGTCCCCGGACAGGGCAAACTGAAGCTTTCTTT,.,TRBV12-3/TRBV12-4,TRBJ1-1,TRBD1
CATSDFDGYTF,TGTGCCACCAGTGATTTCGATGGCTACACCTTC,once,TRBV24-1,TRBJ1-2,.
CASSSTGTSGGENTDTQYF,TGTGCCAGCAGTTCAACCGGGACTAGCGGGGGGGAAAACACAGATACGCAGTATTTT,.,TRBV12-3/TRBV12-4,TRBJ2-3,TRBD2
CASSQDRSVLSNYGYTF,TGCGCCAGCAGCCAAGATAGGTCCGTCTTATCTAACTATGGCTACACCTTC,few,TRBV4-3,TRBJ1-2,.
CASSKSAGDSNQPQHF,TGTGCCAGCAGTAAATCGGCAGGCGATAGCAATCAGCCCCAGCATTTT,.,TRBV6-1,TRBJ1-5,.
CASSSIGTVSYTEQFF,TGTGCCAGCAGCTCCATCGGGACAGTCTCCTACACTGAGCAGTTCTTC,.,TRBV7-9,TRBJ2-1,TRBD1
CASSPEPSDTQYF,TGTGCCAGCAGTCCCGAGCCATCAGATACGCAGTATTTT,.,TRBV6-5,TRBJ2-3,.
CASTAKIVGRGFAYEQYF,TGTGCCAGCACCGCCAAGATCGTAGGAAGGGGGTTTGCCTACGAGCAGTACTTC,.,TRBV3-1,TRBJ2-7,.
CASSQGLAGLYEQYF,TGTGCCAGCAGCCAAGGGCTAGCGGGACTCTACGAGCAGTACTTC,.,TRBV14,TRBJ2-7,TRBD2
CSARDRTGPYEQYF,TGCAGTGCTAGAGATCGGACAGGGCCCTACGAGCAGTACTTC,.,TRBV20-1,TRBJ2-7,TRBD1
CASSATGEGAEAFF,TGTGCCAGCAGCGCCACAGGGGAGGGGGCTGAAGCTTTCTTT,few,TRBV9,TRBJ1-1,TRBD1
CASSYVGGRTDTQYF,TGTGCCAGCAGTTACGTGGGGGGCAGAACAGATACGCAGTATTTT,many,TRBV6-5,TRBJ2-3,.
CASSHLWDSMNTEAFF,TGCGCCAGCAGCCACCTCTGGGACAGTATGAACACTGAAGCTTTCTTT,few,TRBV4-1,TRBJ1-1,TRBD1
CASSDGVNYNEQFF,TGTGCCAGCAGTGACGGGGTTAATTACAATGAGCAGTTCTTC,many,TRBV6-4,TRBJ2-1,.
CASSLEAPTGGVLETQYF,TGCGCCAGCAGCTTGGAGGCGCCGACAGGGGGCGTTTTGGAGACCCAGTACTTC,.,TRBV5-1,TRBJ2-5,TRBD1
CSARELNSYNEQFF,TGCAGTGCTAGAGAACTAAACTCCTACAATGAGCAGTTCTTC,.,TRBV20-1,TRBJ2-1,.
CASSRNSYEQYF,TGTGCCAGCAGTAGGAACAGCTACGAGCAGTACTTC,few,TRBV27,TRBJ2-7,.
CASSRTPNTEAFF,TGTGCCAGCAGCCGAACACCGAACACTGAAGCTTTCTTT,many,TRBV4-2,TRBJ1-1,.
CATSDFGRGGQETQYF,TGTGCCACCAGTGATTTCGGCAGGGGAGGTCAAGAGACCCAGTACTTC,.,TRBV24-1,TRBJ2-5,.
CATSYEEHGYTF,TGTGCCACCAGTTACGAGGAACATGGCTACACCTTC,.,TRBV24-1,TRBJ1-2,.
CSVPPSAGDNEQFF,TGCAGCGTACCACCATCGGCGGGAGACAATGAGCAGTTCTTC,.,TRBV29-1,TRBJ2-1,TRBD2
CASGPGIVSHVEQFF,TGTGCCAGCGGACCCGGGATCGTTTCTCATGTTGAGCAGTTCTTC,few,TRBV7-8,TRBJ2-1,.
CAWSVRSGLSYEQYF,TGTGCCTGGAGTGTAAGGAGCGGACTATCCTACGAGCAGTACTTC,.,TRBV30,TRBJ2-7,.
CASSPGLRYEQYF,TGTGCCAGCAGCCCAGGACTAAGATACGAGCAGTACTTC,.,TRBV6-2/TRBV6-3,TRBJ2-7,.
CASSPRPGQGGYEQYF,TGTGCCAGCAGCCCAAGGCCGGGACAGGGAGGCTACGAGCAGTACTTC,.,TRBV28,TRBJ2-7,TRBD1
CASSITGGEETQYF,TGTGCCAGCAGCATTACAGGGGGTGAAGAGACCCAGTACTTC,.,TRBV12-3/TRBV12-4,TRBJ2-5,TRBD1
CASSSGTVDTQYF,TGTGCCAGCAGCTCCGGGACAGTAGATACGCAGTATTTT,.,TRBV7-9,TRBJ2-3,TRBD1
CSVERAFNEQFF,TGCAGCGTTGAAAGGGCATTCAATGAGCAGTTCTTC,.,TRBV29-1,TRBJ2-1,.
CSVEEYTDTQYF,TGCAGCGTTGAAGAATACACAGATACGCAGTATTTT,few,TRBV29-1,TRBJ2-3,.
CASSLTSGSYNEQFF,TGCGCCAGCAGCCTTACTAGCGGCTCCTACAATGAGCAGTTCTTC,many,TRBV5-1,TRBJ2-1,TRBD2
CASSSPSGTTYQETQYF,TGTGCCAGCAGCTCACCGAGCGGGACTACCTACCAAGAGACCCAGTACTTC,.,TRBV7-6,TRBJ2-5,TRBD2
CATSALTGDTGELFF,TGTGCCACCAGTGCTCTGACAGGGGACACCGGGGAGCTGTTTTTT,.,TRBV24-1,TRBJ2-2,TRBD1
CASSSQGQGDGYTF,TGTGCCAGCAGCTCGCAGGGACAGGGGGATGGCTACACCTTC,.,TRBV7-9,TRBJ1-2,TRBD1
CASSKELGTANEKLFF,TGTGCCAGCAGCAAAGAGCTGGGGACAGCTAATGAAAAACTGTTTTTT,once,TRBV21-1,TRBJ1-4,.
CASGDSDTQYF,TGTGCCAGCGGGGATAGCGATACGCAGTATTTT,.,TRBV4-2,TRBJ2-3,.
CASSLIGSQETQYF,TGTGCCAGCAGTTTAATCGGGTCCCAAGAGACCCAGTACTTC,.,TRBV12-3/TRBV12-4,TRBJ2-5,.
CASSFGEQFF,TGTGCCAGCAGTTTTGGTGAGCAGTTCTTC,few,TRBV12-3/TRBV12-4,TRBJ2-1,.
CSAPLTFWGDEKLFF,TGCAGTGCTCCCCTCACGTTCTGGGGGGATGAAAAACTGTTTTTT,.,TRBV20-1,TRBJ1-4,.
CASSSQGSTEAFF,TGTGCCAGCAGCTCGCAGGGAAGCACTGAAGCTTTCTTT,few,TRBV5-6,TRBJ1-1,.
CASSLAEDGLAKNIQYF,TGCGCCAGCAGCTTGGCCGAAGACGGATTAGCCAAAAACATTCAGTACTTC,.,TRBV5-1,TRBJ2-4,.